This record looks at one T cell receptor beta chain sequence and its context. Its specificity is unknown. This entry comes from a study of OX40 agonist ivuxolimab in advanced cancers. Overall study context: Patients were treated with intravenous ivuxolimab, dosed at 0.01 to 10 mg/kg and infused every 2 weeks. A diagnosis of hepatocellular carcinoma, melanoma, renal cell or head and neck cancer was present in dose-escalation patients. The mean age was about 57 years, ranging from about 20 to 90, with about 87% of participants male.

TCRdb keeps only in-frame clones here, not all; method: immunoSEQ multiplex PCR. Of about 50,000 clones in the sample, roughly four fifths were seen once. Study results and caveats: Low levels of normalized T-cell clonal expansion also appeared in some nonresponders.

Germline V gene data show CDR1 as GTSNPN and CDR2 as SVGIG (reference sequence). The V gene lost 2 bases and the J gene lost 0 bases, with 10 bases spanning the gap. The length of the CDR3 is 14 residues. The starting material was CD4+ or CD8+ T cells sorted from blood, obtained in a trial of the OX40 agonist ivuxolimab. The V and J genes are TRBV30 and TRBJ2-5, with D perhaps TRBD2 (5 bases). The clonotype originates from an adult with an advanced solid tumor such as melanoma, head and neck, liver or kidney cancer. Here the CDR3 DNA reads TGTGCCTGGAGTAGCGGAAGGGACCAAGAGACCCAGTACTTC. This sequence encodes CAWSSGRDQETQYF. Combining the CDR3 with reference TRBV30 and TRBJ2-5 gives the whole variable domain SQTIHQWPATLVQPVGSPLSLECTVEGTSNPNLYWYRQAAGRGLQLLFYSVGIGQISSEVPQNLSASRPQDRQFILSSKKLLLSDSGFYLCAWSSGRDQETQYFGPGTRLLVL.